Listed below are T cell receptor beta chains from one sample, sequenced in a study of T cell responses to AZD1222 COVID-19 vaccine. Generated by immunoSEQ multiplex PCR, the TCRdb table keeps only in-frame clones and is missing some. The repertoire holds 150,000 or so clones, roughly nine tenths seen once, with roughly 2.9% in the top ten. Sample: peripheral blood, taken on day 0 of AZD1222 vaccination. These receptor sequences come from an adult in good health. CDR3s include the opening cysteine and the closing phenylalanine or tryptophan. Each record gives: clone size, J gene, D gene, CDR3 length, V gene, CDR3 protein, CDR3 DNA. The D gene is left open where the match is weak. Clone size is shown for a subset of rows, as once, few, many or a class of expanded clone.

abundance: -
j_gene: TRBJ1-4
d_gene: -
len: 14
v_gene: TRBV28
CDR3aa: CASSLGSTNEKLFF
CDR3nt: TGTGCCAGCAGTTTAGGGTCAACTAATGAAAAACTGTTTTTT

abundance: -
j_gene: TRBJ2-6
d_gene: -
len: 15
v_gene: TRBV6-1
CDR3aa: CASSEGLSGANVLTF
CDR3nt: TGTGCCAGCAGTGAAGGACTCTCTGGGGCCAACGTCCTGACTTTC

abundance: -
j_gene: TRBJ2-3
d_gene: -
len: 14
v_gene: TRBV3-1/TRBV3-2
CDR3aa: CASSQDRAADTQYF
CDR3nt: TGTGCCAGCAGCCAAGATCGGGCCGCAGATACGCAGTATTTT

abundance: -
j_gene: TRBJ1-5
d_gene: -
len: 13
v_gene: TRBV24-1
CDR3aa: CATSEGGNQPQHF
CDR3nt: TGTGCCACCAGTGAGGGTGGCAATCAGCCCCAGCATTTT

abundance: -
j_gene: TRBJ2-5
d_gene: TRBD1
len: 13
v_gene: TRBV28
CDR3aa: CANRRQGGGTQYF
CDR3nt: TGTGCCAACCGAAGACAGGGTGGCGGGACCCAGTACTTC

abundance: -
j_gene: TRBJ2-1
d_gene: -
len: 11
v_gene: TRBV25-1
CDR3aa: CASSVYNEQFF
CDR3nt: TGTGCCAGCAGTGTCTACAATGAGCAGTTCTTC

abundance: -
j_gene: TRBJ1-4
d_gene: TRBD1
len: 16
v_gene: TRBV5-4
CDR3aa: CASSSGTGEYNEKLFF
CDR3nt: TGTGCCAGCAGCTCGGGGACAGGAGAATATAATGAAAAACTGTTTTTT

abundance: -
j_gene: TRBJ1-5
d_gene: TRBD1
len: 15
v_gene: TRBV7-9
CDR3aa: CASHVGAGGVQPQHF
CDR3nt: TGTGCCAGCCACGTGGGGGCAGGGGGAGTGCAGCCCCAGCATTTT

abundance: -
j_gene: TRBJ1-1
d_gene: -
len: 14
v_gene: TRBV19
CDR3aa: CASTLSGARTEAFF
CDR3nt: TGTGCCAGTACTCTCTCGGGGGCGCGAACTGAAGCTTTCTTT

abundance: -
j_gene: TRBJ1-5
d_gene: -
len: 16
v_gene: TRBV18
CDR3aa: CASSPSTPASNQPQHF
CDR3nt: TGTGCCAGCTCACCATCTACTCCTGCGAGCAATCAGCCCCAGCATTTT

abundance: -
j_gene: TRBJ2-3
d_gene: TRBD2
len: 16
v_gene: TRBV9
CDR3aa: CASSVTGLASTDTQYF
CDR3nt: TGTGCCAGCAGCGTCACGGGACTAGCCAGCACAGATACGCAGTATTTT

abundance: -
j_gene: TRBJ1-6
d_gene: TRBD1
len: 14
v_gene: TRBV6-5
CDR3aa: CASRPGTGDSPLHF
CDR3nt: TGTGCCAGCAGGCCCGGGACAGGGGATTCACCCCTCCACTTT

abundance: -
j_gene: TRBJ2-7
d_gene: -
len: 12
v_gene: TRBV12-3/TRBV12-4
CDR3aa: CASRRGDYEQYF
CDR3nt: TGTGCCAGCAGACGGGGAGACTACGAGCAGTACTTC

abundance: -
j_gene: TRBJ2-2
d_gene: -
len: 16
v_gene: TRBV3-1/TRBV3-2
CDR3aa: CASSQRDFQNTGELFF
CDR3nt: TGTGCCAGCAGCCAGAGGGACTTTCAGAACACCGGGGAGCTGTTTTTT

abundance: -
j_gene: TRBJ1-2
d_gene: -
len: 13
v_gene: TRBV6-5
CDR3aa: CASSFDRFYGYTF
CDR3nt: TGTGCCAGCAGTTTTGACAGATTCTATGGCTACACCTTC

abundance: -
j_gene: TRBJ1-6
d_gene: -
len: 15
v_gene: TRBV4-3
CDR3aa: CASSQDSSLNSPLHF
CDR3nt: TGCGCCAGCAGCCAAGATTCCAGCTTGAATTCACCCCTCCACTTT

abundance: -
j_gene: TRBJ2-3
d_gene: TRBD2
len: 16
v_gene: TRBV3-1/TRBV3-2
CDR3aa: CASSQGAGGPTDTQYF
CDR3nt: TGTGCCAGCAGCCAAGGGGCGGGGGGCCCCACAGATACGCAGTATTTT

abundance: -
j_gene: TRBJ2-7
d_gene: -
len: 14
v_gene: TRBV6-5
CDR3aa: CATTRPPRAYEQYF
CDR3nt: TGTGCCACTACCAGGCCACCAAGGGCCTACGAGCAGTACTTC

abundance: -
j_gene: TRBJ2-7
d_gene: -
len: 12
v_gene: TRBV6-2/TRBV6-3
CDR3aa: CASSYTSREQYF
CDR3nt: TGTGCCAGCAGTTACACTAGCCGCGAGCAGTACTTC

abundance: once
j_gene: TRBJ1-5
d_gene: TRBD1
len: 15
v_gene: TRBV27
CDR3aa: CASRIGQGSNQPQHF
CDR3nt: TGTGCCAGCAGGATAGGACAGGGGAGCAATCAGCCCCAGCATTTT

abundance: -
j_gene: TRBJ1-2
d_gene: TRBD1
len: 18
v_gene: TRBV7-2
CDR3aa: CASSLSGTGGVRGYGYTF
CDR3nt: TGTGCCAGCAGCTTATCGGGGACAGGGGGCGTCCGCGGCTATGGCTACACCTTC

abundance: -
j_gene: TRBJ2-2
d_gene: TRBD2
len: 15
v_gene: TRBV10-3
CDR3aa: CATSSGGEYTGELFF
CDR3nt: TGTGCCACTAGTAGCGGGGGGGAATACACCGGGGAGCTGTTTTTT

abundance: -
j_gene: TRBJ2-1
d_gene: -
len: 15
v_gene: TRBV11-2
CDR3aa: CASSLVTETTNEQFF
CDR3nt: TGTGCCAGCAGCTTGGTCACCGAAACTACTAATGAGCAGTTCTTC